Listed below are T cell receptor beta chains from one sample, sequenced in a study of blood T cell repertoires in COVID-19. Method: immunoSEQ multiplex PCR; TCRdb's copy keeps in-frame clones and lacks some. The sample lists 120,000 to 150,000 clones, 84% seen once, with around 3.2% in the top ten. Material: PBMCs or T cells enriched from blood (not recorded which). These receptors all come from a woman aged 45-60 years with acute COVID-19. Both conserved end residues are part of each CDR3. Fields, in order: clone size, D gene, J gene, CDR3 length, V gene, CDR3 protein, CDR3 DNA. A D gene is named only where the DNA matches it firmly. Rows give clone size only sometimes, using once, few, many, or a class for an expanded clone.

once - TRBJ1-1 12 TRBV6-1 CASSDRVTEAFF TGTGCCAGCAGTGACAGGGTCACTGAAGCTTTCTTT
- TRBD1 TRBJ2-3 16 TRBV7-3 CASSLRTGSSTDTQYF TGTGCCAGCAGCTTAAGGACAGGCTCTAGCACAGATACGCAGTATTTT
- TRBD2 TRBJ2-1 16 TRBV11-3 CASSPKLPGLADEQFF TGTGCCAGCAGCCCAAAACTTCCGGGACTAGCTGATGAGCAGTTCTTC
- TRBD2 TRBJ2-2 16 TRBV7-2 CASSLAIRTSGGELFF TGTGCCAGCAGCTTAGCGATCCGGACTAGCGGCGGGGAGCTGTTTTTT
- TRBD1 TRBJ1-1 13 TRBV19 CASNSPGGVEAFF TGTGCCAGTAATAGTCCAGGGGGCGTGGAAGCTTTCTTT
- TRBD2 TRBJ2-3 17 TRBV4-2 CASSQDLAGEVTDTQYF TGTGCCAGCAGCCAAGATTTAGCGGGAGAGGTAACAGATACGCAGTATTTT
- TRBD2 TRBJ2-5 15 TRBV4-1 CASSEAGRGRETQYF TGCGCCAGCAGCGAAGCAGGGAGGGGTAGAGAGACCCAGTACTTC
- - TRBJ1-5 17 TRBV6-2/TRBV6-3 CASSFILTGNSNQPQHF TGTGCCAGCAGTTTCATCTTGACGGGGAATAGCAATCAGCCCCAGCATTTT
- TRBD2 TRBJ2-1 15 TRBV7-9 CASSLSGRINNEQFF TGTGCCAGCAGCCTTAGCGGGAGAATCAACAATGAGCAGTTCTTC
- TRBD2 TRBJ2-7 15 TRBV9 CASSFGTTYSGEQYF TGTGCCAGCAGCTTCGGGACTACCTATAGCGGCGAGCAGTACTTC
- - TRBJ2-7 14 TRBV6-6 CASSYGQNSYEQYF TGTGCCAGCAGTTACGGACAGAACTCCTACGAGCAGTACTTC
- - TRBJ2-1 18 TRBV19 CASSTQRHRGGGFNEQFF TGTGCCAGTAGTACCCAGAGACACCGCGGGGGCGGTTTTAATGAGCAGTTCTTC
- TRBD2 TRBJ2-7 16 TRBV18 CASSPQDSGRGYEQYF TGTGCCAGCTCACCCCAGGACAGCGGGAGAGGGTACGAGCAGTACTTC
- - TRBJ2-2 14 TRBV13 CASSRPPGSGELFF TGTGCCAGCAGCCGCCCCCCCGGGTCCGGGGAGCTGTTTTTT
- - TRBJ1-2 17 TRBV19 CASSDRSAGTFGRGYTF TGTGCCAGTAGTGACAGGTCGGCGGGCACGTTCGGTAGGGGCTACACCTTC
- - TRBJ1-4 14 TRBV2 CASSEIAGGEKLFF TGTGCCAGCAGTGAGATCGCAGGAGGGGAAAAACTGTTTTTT
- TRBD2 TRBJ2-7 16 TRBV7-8 CASSRTSGSTPYEQYF TGTGCCAGCAGCCGGACTAGCGGGAGCACCCCCTACGAGCAGTACTTC
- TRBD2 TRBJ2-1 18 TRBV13 CASSLRASGRAPNNEQFF TGTGCCAGCAGCCTAAGGGCTAGCGGGAGGGCCCCTAACAATGAGCAGTTCTTC
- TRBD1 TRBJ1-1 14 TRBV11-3 CASSSGQGYPEAFF TGTGCCAGCAGCTCGGGACAGGGCTATCCTGAAGCTTTCTTT
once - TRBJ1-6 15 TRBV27 CARSRQGLGNSPLHF TGTGCCAGGTCCCGGCAGGGCCTAGGAAATTCACCCCTCCACTTT
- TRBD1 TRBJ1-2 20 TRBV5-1 CASSLDPGRGRGIPNYGYTF TGCGCCAGCAGCTTGGACCCCGGAAGGGGCAGGGGGATCCCAAACTATGGCTACACCTTC
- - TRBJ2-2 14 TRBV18 CASSVQGNTGELFF TGTGCCAGCTCAGTACAGGGTAACACCGGGGAGCTGTTTTTT
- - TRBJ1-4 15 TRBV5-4 CASSRPGQGNEKLFF TGTGCCAGCAGCAGACCGGGACAAGGGAATGAAAAACTGTTTTTT
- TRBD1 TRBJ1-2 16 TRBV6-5 CASSSIGQGRWQGYTF TGTGCCAGCAGTTCCATCGGACAGGGCCGATGGCAGGGCTACACCTTC
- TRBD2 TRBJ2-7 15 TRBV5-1 CASSPGLAELYEQYF TGCGCCAGCAGCCCGGGACTAGCGGAACTATACGAGCAGTACTTC
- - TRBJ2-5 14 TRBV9 CASSEGLDEETQYF TGTGCCAGCAGCGAAGGACTGGACGAAGAGACCCAGTACTTC
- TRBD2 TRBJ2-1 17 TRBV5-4 CASSFRQLAGLGGEQFF TGTGCCAGCAGCTTCCGGCAACTAGCGGGCCTGGGGGGTGAGCAGTTCTTC